This is a list of T cell receptor beta chains from one sample in a study of shared clonotypes between healthy human individuals. This table comes from immunoSEQ multiplex PCR, and its TCRdb copy is limited to in-frame clones, with some not included. The sample lists about 980,000 clones, approximately 76% seen once, with approximately 1.5% in the top ten. Material: memory CD4+ T cells sorted from blood. The source of these receptors is a man aged 18 to 29 in good health. The CDR3 runs from the conserved cysteine through the conserved F or W. A D gene is named only where the DNA matches it firmly. For some rows the clone size is stated as once, few or many, or as a class when expanded; others skip it.

abundance	v_gene	d_gene	j_gene	CDR3nt	CDR3aa
once	TRBV6-5	.	TRBJ1-4	TGTGCCAGCAGTTACTCCGGACTGAAAGAAAAACTGTTTTTT	CASSYSGLKEKLFF
.	TRBV6-1	TRBD1	TRBJ2-7	TGTGCCAGCAGGGATCCGGGACAGCCCTACGAGCAGTACTTC	CASRDPGQPYEQYF
.	TRBV5-1	.	TRBJ1-2	TGCGCCAGCAGCTTGAACAGGGATGGCTATGGCTACACCTTC	CASSLNRDGYGYTF
.	TRBV4-3	TRBD2	TRBJ2-3	TGCGCCAGCAGCCGCACCTTAGCGGGAGGGACGGATACGCAGTATTTT	CASSRTLAGGTDTQYF
.	TRBV6-5	.	TRBJ1-1	TGTGCCAGCCATGGGGCAGGGAAGTTGAACACTGAAGCTTTCTTT	CASHGAGKLNTEAFF
.	TRBV7-7	TRBD2	TRBJ2-1	TGTGCTAGCAGCTCCTCGCTGGCCGGGGGGAGGAATGAGCAGTTCTTC	CASSSSLAGGRNEQFF
once	TRBV28	TRBD1	TRBJ1-6	TGTGCCAGCAGTTTACGACAGGGGGTTTCACCCCTCCACTTT	CASSLRQGVSPLHF
.	TRBV28	.	TRBJ2-7	TGTGCCAGCAAACCCGATATGAGGGGCTACTACGAGCAGTACTTC	CASKPDMRGYYEQYF
.	TRBV4-1	.	TRBJ2-5	TGCGCCAGCAGCCAAGACGGACGGGGGATACAAGAGACCCAGTACTTC	CASSQDGRGIQETQYF
.	TRBV30	.	TRBJ2-5	TGTGCCTGGAGCCTCTCGGTTATCGCCCAAGAGACCCAGTACTTC	CAWSLSVIAQETQYF
.	TRBV7-9	TRBD1	TRBJ2-7	TGTGCCAGCAGCTACCGCGGACAGGGGGCTTACGAGCAGTACTTC	CASSYRGQGAYEQYF
.	TRBV5-6	.	TRBJ1-1	TGTGCCAGCAGCTTGGGGGGGATGAATACTGAAGCTTTCTTT	CASSLGGMNTEAFF
.	TRBV7-2	TRBD1	TRBJ2-1	TGTGCCAGCAGCAGACCGGGACAGGGGTACAATGAGCAGTTCTTC	CASSRPGQGYNEQFF
.	TRBV29-1	.	TRBJ2-2	TGCAGCGTTGACGCCTCGAACACCGGGGAGCTGTTTTTT	CSVDASNTGELFF
.	TRBV5-1	.	TRBJ1-3	TGCGCCAGCAGCTTGGACGCCCCGGGCACAGGCTCTGGAAACACCATATATTTT	CASSLDAPGTGSGNTIYF
once	TRBV6-6	.	TRBJ1-2	TGTGCCAGCACCCTAAGGGGGGAATATGGCTACACCTTC	CASTLRGEYGYTF